These T cell receptor beta chains were read from a single sample in a study of cytomegalovirus exposure and HLA in healthy donors. The data were produced by immunoSEQ multiplex PCR, yet TCRdb's version contains in-frame clones alone and is incomplete. Seen here are 150,000 to 200,000 clones, about 80% observed once, and the top ten hold 3.7%. Sequenced: PBMCs. The receptors stem from a woman aged 55 to 70 in good health and CMV-seropositive. CDR3s include the opening cysteine and the closing phenylalanine or tryptophan. D genes are given only for firm matches. The size of a clone is reported for some rows only, either as once, few or many, or as a class for expanded clones.

V: TRBV27; D: -; size: -; J: TRBJ2-7; CDR3: CASSSVAEASYEQYF; DNA: TGTGCCAGCAGTTCTGTAGCGGAGGCCTCGTACGAGCAGTACTTC
V: TRBV4-3; D: -; size: -; J: TRBJ2-5; CDR3: CASSQIIGETQYF; DNA: TGCGCCAGCAGCCAAATTATCGGGGAGACCCAGTACTTC
V: TRBV19; D: TRBD1; size: -; J: TRBJ2-1; CDR3: CASSMGGTGINEQFF; DNA: TGTGCCAGTAGTATGGGAGGGACAGGGATAAATGAGCAGTTCTTC
V: TRBV28; D: -; size: -; J: TRBJ2-2; CDR3: CASTIGGRNTGELFF; DNA: TGTGCCAGCACCATTGGGGGGAGGAACACCGGGGAGCTGTTTTTT
V: TRBV5-4; D: -; size: few; J: TRBJ1-5; CDR3: CASSLDGSNQPQHF; DNA: TGTGCCAGCAGCTTGGATGGCTCCAATCAGCCCCAGCATTTT
V: TRBV19; D: -; size: -; J: TRBJ2-1; CDR3: CASSISGSDEQFF; DNA: TGTGCCAGTAGTATTTCAGGGTCCGATGAGCAGTTCTTC
V: TRBV6-5; D: TRBD2; size: -; J: TRBJ2-1; CDR3: CASSYPTSGGAGEQFF; DNA: TGTGCCAGCAGTTACCCCACTAGCGGGGGGGCAGGTGAGCAGTTCTTC
V: TRBV5-1; D: -; size: -; J: TRBJ2-7; CDR3: CASSLYQGGEQYF; DNA: TGCGCCAGCAGCTTGTATCAGGGTGGTGAGCAGTACTTC
V: TRBV2; D: TRBD2; size: -; J: TRBJ2-2; CDR3: CASSVAGGPNTGELFF; DNA: TGTGCCAGCAGTGTAGCGGGAGGCCCGAACACCGGGGAGCTGTTTTTT
V: TRBV10-3; D: -; size: -; J: TRBJ1-1; CDR3: CAISESIHEAFF; DNA: TGTGCCATCAGTGAATCAATTCACGAGGCTTTCTTT
V: TRBV6-6; D: TRBD2; size: -; J: TRBJ2-1; CDR3: CASSPHLAGVNEQFF; DNA: TGTGCCAGCAGCCCCCATCTGGCGGGAGTTAATGAGCAGTTCTTC
V: TRBV5-1; D: TRBD2; size: -; J: TRBJ2-1; CDR3: CASSSTLAGGSNEQFF; DNA: TGCGCCAGCAGCTCAACACTAGCGGGAGGGTCCAATGAGCAGTTCTTC
V: TRBV5-5; D: TRBD2; size: -; J: TRBJ2-1; CDR3: CASSPTTLLAGAHEQFF; DNA: TGTGCCAGCAGCCCAACGACCCTACTAGCGGGGGCCCATGAGCAGTTCTTC
V: TRBV11-2; D: -; size: -; J: TRBJ2-5; CDR3: CASSVGTRPSETQYF; DNA: TGTGCCAGCAGCGTCGGGACTCGACCGTCGGAGACCCAGTACTTC
V: TRBV15; D: -; size: -; J: TRBJ2-7; CDR3: CATSREGGPYEQYF; DNA: TGTGCCACCAGCAGAGAAGGGGGTCCATACGAGCAGTACTTC
V: TRBV5-1; D: -; size: -; J: TRBJ2-5; CDR3: CAGTFSLQETQYF; DNA: TGCGCCGGCACCTTTAGCCTCCAAGAGACCCAGTACTTC
V: TRBV6-1; D: TRBD2; size: -; J: TRBJ2-2; CDR3: CASSEAAGGWGGELFF; DNA: TGTGCCAGCAGTGAAGCAGCGGGGGGCTGGGGAGGGGAGCTGTTTTTT
V: TRBV4-2; D: -; size: -; J: TRBJ1-2; CDR3: CASSQAGAAEYSGYTF; DNA: TGTGCCAGCAGCCAAGCTGGGGCCGCAGAATATAGTGGCTACACCTTC
V: TRBV7-9; D: -; size: -; J: TRBJ2-7; CDR3: CASSYRPSGGYEQYF; DNA: TGTGCCAGCAGCTACAGACCCTCCGGGGGCTACGAGCAGTACTTC
V: TRBV5-1; D: TRBD1; size: -; J: TRBJ1-4; CDR3: CASSLDRGGEKLFF; DNA: TGCGCCAGCAGCCTAGACAGGGGGGGTGAAAAACTGTTTTTT
V: TRBV5-4; D: TRBD2; size: -; J: TRBJ2-1; CDR3: CASSLGGGGASSYNEQFF; DNA: TGTGCCAGCAGCTTGGGTGGCGGGGGGGCCAGCTCCTACAATGAGCAGTTCTTC
V: TRBV13; D: TRBD1; size: -; J: TRBJ2-4; CDR3: CASSPGQGTNIQYF; DNA: TGTGCCAGCAGCCCCGGACAGGGTACCAACATTCAGTACTTC
V: TRBV6-6; D: -; size: -; J: TRBJ1-6; CDR3: CASSSGRAYNSPLHF; DNA: TGTGCCAGCAGTTCTGGGAGGGCTTATAATTCACCCCTCCACTTT
V: TRBV6-5; D: -; size: few; J: TRBJ2-5; CDR3: CASSRGQETQYF; DNA: TGTGCCAGCAGTAGGGGCCAAGAGACCCAGTACTTC
V: TRBV7-9; D: TRBD1; size: -; J: TRBJ1-5; CDR3: CSSRAGTGGNQPQHF; DNA: TGTTCCAGCAGGGCCGGGACAGGGGGTAATCAGCCCCAGCATTTT
V: TRBV30; D: -; size: -; J: TRBJ1-4; CDR3: CASHALVEKLFF; DNA: TGTGCCAGCCATGCTTTGGTTGAAAAACTGTTTTTT
V: TRBV5-1; D: TRBD2; size: once; J: TRBJ2-2; CDR3: CASSLGGGSDTGELFF; DNA: TGCGCCAGCAGCTTGGGCGGGGGTTCGGACACCGGGGAGCTGTTTTTT
V: TRBV19; D: TRBD1; size: -; J: TRBJ1-1; CDR3: CASSPLRGWYTEAFF; DNA: TGTGCCAGTAGCCCCCTCAGGGGGTGGTACACTGAAGCTTTCTTT
V: TRBV28; D: TRBD1; size: -; J: TRBJ1-1; CDR3: CASSPLDRANTEAFF; DNA: TGTGCCAGCAGTCCCTTGGACAGGGCGAACACTGAAGCTTTCTTT
V: TRBV4-2; D: -; size: -; J: TRBJ1-5; CDR3: CASSPDGGRDQPQHF; DNA: TGTGCCAGCAGCCCCGACGGGGGGAGGGATCAGCCCCAGCATTTT
V: TRBV7-2; D: TRBD2; size: -; J: TRBJ2-3; CDR3: CASSATPGLAGGSTDTQYF; DNA: TGTGCCAGCAGCGCGACTCCGGGACTAGCGGGAGGGAGCACAGATACGCAGTATTTT
V: TRBV6-5; D: -; size: few; J: TRBJ1-6; CDR3: CASSYSGGAGDSPLHF; DNA: TGTGCCAGCAGTTACTCCGGGGGGGCAGGGGACTCACCCCTCCACTTT
V: TRBV2; D: -; size: -; J: TRBJ2-2; CDR3: CAIPEGANTGELFF; DNA: TGTGCCATCCCCGAGGGGGCGAACACCGGGGAGCTGTTTTTT
V: TRBV21-1; D: -; size: -; J: TRBJ1-3; CDR3: CASSKRTGARLPSLSGNTIYF; DNA: TGTGCCAGCAGCAAGAGGACAGGGGCCCGTCTCCCCTCCCTCTCTGGAAACACCATATATTTT
V: TRBV7-3; D: -; size: -; J: TRBJ2-5; CDR3: CASSLEGTSSGETQYF; DNA: TGTGCCAGCAGCTTAGAGGGCACTAGCTCTGGTGAGACCCAGTACTTC
V: TRBV30; D: TRBD1; size: -; J: TRBJ2-4; CDR3: CAWNRGQDIQYF; DNA: TGTGCCTGGAATCGGGGACAGGACATTCAGTACTTC
V: TRBV27; D: TRBD1; size: -; J: TRBJ2-7; CDR3: CASRTGPEQYF; DNA: TGTGCCAGCAGGACAGGGCCCGAGCAGTACTTC
V: TRBV5-6; D: -; size: -; J: TRBJ1-2; CDR3: CASSLEQVLNDGYTF; DNA: TGTGCCAGCAGCTTGGAACAGGTCCTTAACGATGGCTACACCTTC
V: TRBV7-7; D: TRBD2; size: -; J: TRBJ2-7; CDR3: CASSPRLAGDEQYF; DNA: TGTGCCAGCAGCCCGAGACTAGCGGGGGACGAGCAGTACTTC